Given below is one T cell receptor (beta chain) in context. Its antigen remains unknown. Time point described: pretreatment peripheral blood. The data were obtained in a study of PD-L1 blockade in urothelial cancer. At the level of the study: Most patients, about 85% of the roughly 30, were males with bladder-origin cancer. The study recovered a median of 141,255 T cells per blood sample. Blood was analyzed 3 weeks (second dose) and 6 weeks after treatment start.

With V trimmed by 7 bases and J by 7 bases, 2 bases remained unmatched. There are 13 residues in the CDR3. Per germline, CDR1 SGHAT and CDR2 FQDESV (reference sequence). TCRdb's copy holds only in-frame clones and misses some; the assay was immunoSEQ multiplex PCR. Among 58,000 or so clones listed, 81% were seen once. Overall study findings and caveats: Greater 3-week expansion of tumor-associated blood clones was recorded for durable-benefit patients.

The chain joins TRBV11-1 to TRBJ2-1; TRBD2 aligns across 12 bases. The TCR sequence derives from an older man with urothelial cancer. The input for sequencing was PBMCs, taken around atezolizumab (anti-PD-L1) treatment. The CDR3 DNA is TGTGCCAGCAAACTAGCGGGAGGTAATGAGCAGTTCTTC. It translates to CASKLAGGNEQFF.